Detailed here is one T cell receptor (beta chain). Its specificity is not known. Profiled with immunoSEQ multiplex PCR; TCRdb holds only in-frame clones, not every one. The table records tens of thousands of clones, around four fifths of them present only once. The sample originates from a study of OX40 agonist ivuxolimab in advanced cancers. Study details: Two cutaneous melanoma patients and one hepatocellular carcinoma patient, three in all, had partial responses. Notes on the study in general: In the 0.1 to 3.0 mg/kg range, CD4+ and CD8+ blood T cells had expanded clonally by week 6.

Samples were taken at baseline and on day 1 of cycles 4 and 7. The germline V gene has CDR1 SNHLY and CDR2 FYNNEI. CDR3 length: 18 residues. With 4 bases clipped from V and 2 bases from J, the junction kept 17 bases outside the gene matches. V usage is TRBV2 and J usage is TRBJ2-7, with TRBD2 matching 7 bases. The sequenced sample was CD4+ or CD8+ T cells sorted from blood, obtained in a trial of the OX40 agonist ivuxolimab. The receptor's source is an adult with an advanced solid tumor such as melanoma, head and neck, liver or kidney cancer. CDR3 in amino acids: CASSAEAPGLAAAYEQYF. The CDR3 DNA sequence: TGTGCCAGCAGTGCAGAAGCCCCAGGGCTAGCGGCGGCCTACGAGCAGTACTTC.